The 32 T cell receptor beta chains below were found in one sample sequenced in a study of cytomegalovirus exposure and HLA in healthy donors. PCR primers comprised 60 Vbeta and 13 Jbeta primers. TCRdb's table, derived via immunoSEQ multiplex PCR, lists solely in-frame clones and lacks some. The data contain around 90,000 clones, around 67% of them singletons. Sequences were obtained from PBMCs. These receptors all come from a human donor in good health.

In this sample, this clone turned up a few times. CDR3 DNA sequence: TGCGCCAGCAGCTTGTCCCGGGACACTTCTAACTATGGCTACACCTTC. Its protein is CASSLSRDTSNYGYTF. The chain employs TRBV5-1 and TRBJ1-2; the D gene is possibly TRBD1 (6 bases). Germline CDR1 SGHRS, CDR2 YFSETQ. V was shortened by 1 base and J by 0 bases, with 13 bases between the two germline ends. This CDR3 contains 16 residues. Using reference TRBV5-1 and TRBJ1-2 for the parts outside the CDR3, the full variable domain is KAGVTQTPRYLIKTRGQQVTLSCSPISGHRSVSWYQQTPGQGLQFLFEYFSETQRNKGNFPGRFSGRQFSNSRSEMNVSTLELGDSALYLCASSLSRDTSNYGYTFGSGTRLTVV.

The chain employs TRBV5-5 and TRBJ1-5, with D possibly being TRBD1 (6 bases). The CDR3 length is 13 residues. Germline V lookup: CDR1 SGHKS, CDR2 YYEKEE (reference sequence). With 3 bases removed from V and 2 bases from J, the gap between germline ends came to 6 bases. CDR3 sequence: CASSWTGNQPQHF. In nucleotides, the CDR3 is TGTGCCAGCAGCTGGACAGGCAATCAGCCCCAGCATTTT.

The chain uses TRBV5-1 and TRBJ1-4; 7 bases align to TRBD1. V trimming: 0 bases; J trimming: 7 bases; junction bases outside the gene matches: 3. The germline V gene encodes CDR1 SGHRS and CDR2 YFSETQ. CDR3 size: 14 residues. This CDR3 is CASSLGQGGEKLFF. DNA of the CDR3: TGCGCCAGCAGCTTGGGACAGGGAGGTGAAAAACTGTTTTTT.

This clone was recorded a few times. The chain couples TRBV19 to TRBJ1-2; 7 nucleotides align to TRBD1. Losses at the gene ends were 5 bases for V and 8 bases for J; bases not matched to a gene: 14. The CDR3 has 15 amino acids. The germline CDR1 and CDR2 sequences are LNHDA and SQIVND (reference sequence). This CDR3 reads CASSPVRRGRGGYTF. The DNA for the CDR3 is TGTGCCAGTAGTCCGGTGCGAAGGGGGCGTGGAGGCTACACCTTC.

This clone came up a few times. V usage is TRBV2 and J usage is TRBJ2-5; D uncertain. In germline, CDR1 is SNHLY, CDR2 FYNNEI. V lost 7 bases and J 2 bases, leaving 8 bases between the germline ends. The CDR3 spans 12 residues. Here the CDR3 DNA reads TGTGCCAGCACCTCCTTTCAAGAGACCCAGTACTTC. Protein product: CASTSFQETQYF. Looking up the rest from reference TRBV2 and TRBJ2-5 gives the full variable domain: EPEVTQTPSHQVTQMGQEVILRCVPISNHLYFYWYRQILGQKVEFLVSFYNNEISEKSEIFDDQFSVERPDGSNFTLKIRSTKLEDSAMYFCASTSFQETQYFGPGTRLLVL.

This sequence joins TRBV5-4 and TRBJ2-7, with TRBD2 matching over 8 bases. The V and J ends lost 4 bases and 2 bases, in that order; junction bases with no gene match: 11. From germline, CDR1 is SGHNT and CDR2 YYREEE (reference sequence). There are 16 residues in the CDR3. CDR3 sequence (DNA): TGTGCCAGCAGCCCGGCGGGGGGATCCTCCGCCTACGAGCAGTACTTC. Protein: CASSPAGGSSAYEQYF. Based on the CDR3 plus reference TRBV5-4 and TRBJ2-7, the full variable domain is ETGVTQSPTHLIKTRGQQVTLRCSSQSGHNTVSWYQQALGQGPQFIFQYYREEENGRGNFPPRFSGLQFPNYSSELNVNALELDDSALYLCASSPAGGSSAYEQYFGPGTRLTVT.

There are a few counts of this clone. The chain recombines TRBV9 with TRBJ2-7; D is possibly TRBD1 (6 bases). CDR3 length: 13 amino acids. V was pared by 2 bases and J by 7 bases, with 13 bases between. CDR1 and CDR2 from the germline V gene are SGDLS and YYNGEE. The CDR3 DNA reads as TGTGCCAGCAGCGTCCAGGGGACGTATGAGCAGTACTTC. Residues: CASSVQGTYEQYF.

The rearrangement links TRBV4-1 to TRBJ2-3; perhaps TRBD2 as D (6 bases). V shed 0 bases and J shed 1 base, with 11 bases lying between them. Germline CDR1 and CDR2: MGHRA and YSYEKL. The CDR3 runs 16 residues. CDR3 sequence: CASSQEIWGGTDTQYF. The CDR3 coding sequence is TGCGCCAGCAGCCAAGAGATTTGGGGGGGCACAGATACGCAGTATTTT.

About this clone itself: The sample contains more than one DNA sequence encoding this CDR3. The chain links TRBV5-1 to TRBJ1-1; D gene uncertain. This CDR3 comprises 14 residues. V gave up 0 bases and J gave up 1 base, with 7 bases separating them. Per germline, CDR1 SGHRS and CDR2 YFSETQ. Here the CDR3 DNA reads TGCGCCAGCAGCTTGGCTCGACAGAACACTGAAGCTTTCTTT. Amino acids: CASSLARQNTEAFF.

In its sample, this clone was seen once. V and J are TRBV6-1 and TRBJ1-4, with D tentatively TRBD1 (5 bases). The CDR3 is made up of 13 amino acids. The germline V gene encodes CDR1 MNHNS and CDR2 SASEGT. Trimming took off 6 bases at V and 2 bases at J, with 7 bases between the two ends. The chain's CDR3 is CASSRATNEKLFF. The CDR3 bases are TGTGCCAGCAGCAGGGCTACTAATGAAAAACTGTTTTTT.

J is TRBJ1-2 and V is TRBV6-4; a weak D match, TRBD1 (5 bases). Germline values: CDR1 MRHNA, CDR2 SNTAGT. V lost 3 bases, J lost 4 bases, and 15 bases lay in between. The CDR3 loop spans 15 amino acids. The CDR3 sequence is CASSERRGSLYGYTF. DNA for the CDR3: TGTGCCAGCAGTGAAAGGCGGGGGTCCCTCTATGGCTACACCTTC.

This chain uses TRBV5-1 with TRBJ1-4; maybe TRBD1 (5 bases). This CDR3 has 15 amino acids. The germline CDR1 and CDR2 sequences are SGHRS and YFSETQ. With 4 bases removed from V and 3 bases from J, the gap between germline ends came to 13 bases. In DNA form, the CDR3 reads TGCGCCAGCAGCCCCGCCGGAGGGGCTAATGAAAAACTGTTTTTT. Its translation: CASSPAGGANEKLFF. Full variable domain (remainder filled in from reference TRBV5-1 and TRBJ1-4): KAGVTQTPRYLIKTRGQQVTLSCSPISGHRSVSWYQQTPGQGLQFLFEYFSETQRNKGNFPGRFSGRQFSNSRSEMNVSTLELGDSALYLCASSPAGGANEKLFFGSGTQLSVL.

The rearrangement joins TRBV5-1 to TRBJ2-5, with TRBD2 matching 11 bases. Per germline, CDR1 SGHRS and CDR2 YFSETQ. The CDR3 has 15 amino acids. J was trimmed by 1 base and V by 7 bases; bases with no gene match: 6. This chain's CDR3 is CASGGLAGLQETQYF. Here the CDR3 DNA reads TGCGCCAGCGGCGGACTAGCGGGCCTCCAAGAGACCCAGTACTTC.

The chain has TRBV7-8 and TRBJ2-1; 9 positions agree with TRBD2. The V gene end was trimmed by 0 bases and the J gene end by 13 bases; junction bases not matched to a gene: 7. This CDR3 is 14 amino acids long. From germline, CDR1 is SGHVS and CDR2 FQNEAQ. The CDR3 reads CASSLAPAGGHQFF. CDR3 nucleotide sequence: TGTGCCAGCAGCTTAGCGCCGGCGGGGGGGCACCAGTTCTTC.

The chain is built from TRBV5-4 and TRBJ2-2; 9 bases map to TRBD2. Germline CDR1 is SGHNT and CDR2 is YYREEE (reference sequence). The trim removed 1 base at V and 7 bases at J, leaving 11 bases unmatched. The CDR3 sequence is 17 residues long. In nucleotides, the CDR3 is TGTGCCAGCAGCTTGAAGAGGTTAGCGGGGGATGTCGGGGAGCTGTTTTTT. It is translated as CASSLKRLAGDVGELFF.

The chain carries TRBV2 and TRBJ2-5, with D uncertain. Germline CDR1 SNHLY, CDR2 FYNNEI. This CDR3 contains 13 residues. Trimming stripped 7 bases from V and 1 base from J, with 10 bases between. This CDR3 is CASNFNTQETQYF. CDR3 sequence (DNA): TGTGCCAGCAATTTTAACACCCAAGAGACCCAGTACTTC. Combining the CDR3 with reference TRBV2 and TRBJ2-5 gives the whole variable domain EPEVTQTPSHQVTQMGQEVILRCVPISNHLYFYWYRQILGQKVEFLVSFYNNEISEKSEIFDDQFSVERPDGSNFTLKIRSTKLEDSAMYFCASNFNTQETQYFGPGTRLLVL.

A few counts support this clone. The sample carries other DNA sequences with the same CDR3. The V and J genes are TRBV2 and TRBJ1-5; the match to TRBD1 covers 12 bases. Germline lookup yields CDR1 SNHLY and CDR2 FYNNEI. CDR3 length: 14 residues. The V gene end was trimmed by 6 bases and the J gene end by 5 bases; junction bases not matched to a gene: 2. The CDR3 DNA is TGTGCCAGCAGCGGGACAGGGGGCCATCAGCCCCAGCATTTT. Translating gives CASSGTGGHQPQHF.

This chain uses TRBV14 with TRBJ1-3; 7 bases are shared with TRBD1. The CDR3 extends over 17 amino acids. V dropped 4 bases and J dropped 0; count of bases not matched to a gene: 9. The V gene's germline CDR1 is SGHDN and CDR2 FVKESK. The CDR3 DNA is TGTGCCAGCAGCCGCTCTCCCGGGACAGTCTCTGGAAACACCATATATTTT. Its translation is CASSRSPGTVSGNTIYF.

V gene TRBV7-2 combines with J gene TRBJ1-4; 7 bases match TRBD1. V shed 3 bases, J shed 6 bases, and the junction held 4 bases outside the gene matches. The CDR3 loop spans 14 amino acids. Germline CDR1 is SGHTA and CDR2 is FQGNSA. CDR3 in amino acids: CASSFYQGDEKLFF. In nucleotides, the CDR3 is TGTGCCAGCAGCTTCTACCAGGGGGATGAAAAACTGTTTTTT.

The chain employs TRBV4-1 and TRBJ2-3, with TRBD2 identical over 8 bases. V lost 1 base to trimming and J lost 6 bases; unmatched junction nucleotides: 6. There are 15 residues in the CDR3. In germline, CDR1 is MGHRA, CDR2 YSYEKL. For the CDR3, the DNA is TGCGCCAGCAGCCAAGCCCTACTAGCGGCGGATACGCAGTATTTT. As protein: CASSQALLAADTQYF.

V gene TRBV7-2 combines with J gene TRBJ1-2, with 9 nucleotides matching TRBD1. The CDR3 consists of 16 residues. J was trimmed by 6 bases and V by 5 bases; bases with no gene match: 13. The germline gives CDR1 SGHTA, CDR2 FQGNSA. CDR3 region: CASSRSAGQGWDGYTF. The CDR3 DNA reads as TGTGCCAGCAGCCGCTCCGCGGGACAGGGATGGGATGGCTACACCTTC. Full variable domain (remainder filled in from reference TRBV7-2 and TRBJ1-2): GAGVSQSPSNKVTEKGKDVELRCDPISGHTALYWYRQSLGQGLEFLIYFQGNSAPDKSGLPSDRFSAERTGGSVSTLTIQRTQQEDSAVYLCASSRSAGQGWDGYTFGSGTRLTVV.

This chain connects TRBV27 to TRBJ1-1; possibly TRBD1 for D (5 bases). The CDR3 is 13 amino acids. CDR1 and CDR2 (germline): MNHEY, SMNVEV (reference sequence). V lost 8 bases, J lost 4 bases, and 14 bases lay in between. The CDR3 nucleotides read TGTGCCAGCCAGACCCCCGGGGGCACTGAAGCTTTCTTT. Translation gives CASQTPGGTEAFF.

With respect to this clone: At one end the junction does not follow the germline gene, possibly because of a read error. CDR3 nucleotides: TGCGCCAGCAGCCAAGAACGACTAGTCGGAGAGGCCCAGTACTTC. It specifies CASSQERLVGEAQYF. The rearrangement links TRBV4-1 to TRBJ2-5; TRBD2 might be the D (6 bases). The CDR3 length is 15 residues. In germline, CDR1 is MGHRA, CDR2 YSYEKL.

The rearrangement links TRBV7-6 to TRBJ2-3; 9 nucleotides line up with TRBD2. CDR3 size: 16 residues. The junction had 7 bases not matched to a gene; V was cut back by 5 bases and J by 1 base. The V gene's germline CDR1 is SGHVS and CDR2 FNYEAQ. CDR3 residues: CASSRPTSGGTDTQYF. CDR3 DNA: TGTGCCAGCAGCCGACCGACTAGCGGCGGCACAGATACGCAGTATTTT.

The V and J genes are TRBV5-4 and TRBJ2-2; 7 nucleotides line up with TRBD2. With V trimmed by 0 bases and J by 6 bases, 8 bases remained unmatched. The CDR3 loop spans 16 amino acids. Germline CDR1 SGHNT, CDR2 YYREEE (reference sequence). The CDR3 spells CASSLVAASGSGELFF. Here the CDR3 DNA reads TGTGCCAGCAGCTTGGTCGCGGCTAGCGGCTCCGGGGAGCTGTTTTTT.

The CDR3 DNA sequence: TGTGCCAGCAGCCCGGTCCGGAGGGGTAGCTCTGGGGCCAACGTCCTGACTTTC. Translated, it gives CASSPVRRGSSGANVLTF. This sequence joins TRBV5-4 and TRBJ2-6; weak D call: TRBD2 (6 bases). There are 18 residues in the CDR3. Germline CDR1 is SGHNT and CDR2 is YYREEE (reference sequence). With 4 bases removed from V and 0 bases from J, the gap between germline ends came to 17 bases. Complete variable domain (other parts from reference TRBV5-4 and TRBJ2-6): ETGVTQSPTHLIKTRGQQVTLRCSSQSGHNTVSWYQQALGQGPQFIFQYYREEENGRGNFPPRFSGLQFPNYSSELNVNALELDDSALYLCASSPVRRGSSGANVLTFGAGSRLTVL.

The rearrangement joins TRBV11-3 to TRBJ1-3; D is unclear. CDR3 size: 15 residues. V lost 0 bases to trimming and J lost 3 bases, with 9 bases between them. Germline lookup yields CDR1 SGHNT and CDR2 YENEEA. The CDR3 here is CASSLEWQIGNTIYF. In DNA, the CDR3 is TGTGCCAGCAGCTTAGAATGGCAAATTGGAAACACCATATATTTT. Filled out from reference TRBV11-3 and TRBJ1-3, the complete variable domain reads EAGVVQSPRYKIIEKKQPVAFWCNPISGHNTLYWYLQNLGQGPELLIRYENEEAVDDSQLPKDRFSAERLKGVDSTLKIQPAELGDSAVYLCASSLEWQIGNTIYFGEGSWLTVV.

For this clone: The sample contains more than one DNA sequence encoding this CDR3. J is TRBJ1-2 and V is TRBV5-1; possible D gene TRBD1, 5 bases. CDR1 and CDR2 (germline): SGHRS, YFSETQ. V was cut by 1 base and J by 6 bases, with 16 bases left in between. The CDR3 has 15 residues. For the CDR3, the DNA is TGCGCCAGCAGCTTGATTGGAGGGTTCAGGGATGGCTACACCTTC. This encodes CASSLIGGFRDGYTF.

The chain recombines TRBV19 with TRBJ1-2, with D possibly matching TRBD1 (5 bases). The CDR3 covers 14 residues. The V and J ends lost 9 bases and 3 bases respectively, with 17 bases between them. The germline V gene encodes CDR1 LNHDA and CDR2 SQIVND (reference sequence). The CDR3 region is CASGRRGFDYGYTF. CDR3 DNA: TGTGCCAGCGGCCGGAGGGGCTTTGACTATGGCTACACCTTC.

CDR3 coding DNA: TGCGCCAGCAGCCCGATCCTACAGGGGGGGGGAGATACGCAGTATTTT. Amino acid sequence: CASSPILQGGGDTQYF. V is TRBV5-1 and J is TRBJ2-3, with D possibly being TRBD1 (8 bases). The CDR3 is 16 residues long. Germline V gene lookup returns CDR1 SGHRS and CDR2 YFSETQ. The V end was cut by 4 bases, the J end by 5 bases, with 20 bases between.

The chain combines TRBV19 with TRBJ2-7; no reliable D call. This CDR3 region has 12 residues. From germline, CDR1 is LNHDA and CDR2 SQIVND (reference sequence). The V end lost 5 bases, the J end lost 4 bases, and 9 bases lay between the germline ends. CDR3 DNA: TGTGCCAGTAGTGCCCCAGATTACGAGCAGTACTTC. Amino acids: CASSAPDYEQYF.

This clone was counted a few times. The genes are TRBV9 and TRBJ1-2; maybe TRBD1 (5 bases). Germline V gene lookup returns CDR1 SGDLS and CDR2 YYNGEE. The V and J ends lost 0 bases and 7 bases respectively, with 13 bases between them. The CDR3 runs 14 residues. CDR3 sequence reads: CASSVDVGAGGYTF. The DNA for the CDR3 is TGTGCCAGCAGCGTAGATGTAGGGGCCGGTGGCTACACCTTC.